This T cell receptor (beta chain) was observed in a study of metastatic and nonmetastatic thyroid tumors. For the study at large: Thyroid patients, malignant and benign, had repertoires compared across blood and tumor or nodule tissue. Study outcomes and limitations: A significant increase in TCR beta diversity was reportedly seen in malignant thyroid tumors relative to benign nodules, in blood and tumor.

The authors' processing: CDR3 was compared across clinicopathological groups, and the resulting differences were used to build a distant-metastasis classifier for papillary thyroid cancer. With MiXCR, TCRdb called clones anew from the PCR reads. The V and J calls here are based on TCRdb, not the publication. The sample includes some 33,000 clones, under 8% of them seen just once. The V gene's germline CDR1 is MRHNA and CDR2 SNTAGT. V was cut by 6 bases and J by 4 bases, with 12 bases left in between. The CDR3 is 13 amino acids. This clone was detected many times. Its antigen remains unknown. Ahead of thyroid surgery, no patient had received treatment of any kind.

V and J are TRBV6-4 and TRBJ1-2, with a weak D call TRBD1 (5 bases). The specimen was blood. The receptor was isolated from a female donor with papillary thyroid cancer or a benign thyroid nodule (not recorded which). Some clones in this sample may be carry-over from other donors' samples. The CDR3 DNA follows: TGTGCCAGCAGAACCGGGACGGGCTATGGCTACACCTTC. Its translation: CASRTGTGYGYTF.